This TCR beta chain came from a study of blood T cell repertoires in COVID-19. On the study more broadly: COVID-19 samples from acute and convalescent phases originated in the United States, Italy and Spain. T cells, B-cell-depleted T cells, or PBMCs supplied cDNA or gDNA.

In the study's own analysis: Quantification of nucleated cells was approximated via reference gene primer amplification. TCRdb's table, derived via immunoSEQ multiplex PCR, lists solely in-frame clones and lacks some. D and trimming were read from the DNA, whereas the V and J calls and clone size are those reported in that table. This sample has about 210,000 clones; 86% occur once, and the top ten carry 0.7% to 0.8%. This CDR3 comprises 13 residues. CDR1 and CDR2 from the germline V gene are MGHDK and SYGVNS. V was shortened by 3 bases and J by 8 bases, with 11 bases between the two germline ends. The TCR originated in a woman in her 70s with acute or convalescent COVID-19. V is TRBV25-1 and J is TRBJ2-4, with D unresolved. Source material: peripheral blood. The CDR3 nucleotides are TGTGCCAGCAGTGACGGTCCGAGAGACATTCAGTACTTC. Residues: CASSDGPRDIQYF.